This TCR beta chain is from a study of T cell responses to AZD1222 COVID-19 vaccine (TCRdb year 2021). Context from the whole study: AZD1222 recipients with second doses at about 4 weeks or about 12 weeks were pooled, because spike-specific TCR depth and breadth did not differ between schedules. Trial participants were enrolled by age into subgroups of 18-55, 56-69 and 70-plus years, and 148, 28 and 57 TCR-sequenced participants, respectively, were included in these subgroups. A total of about 230 trial participants underwent TCR sequencing, of whom 207 received two doses of AZD1222 and some 25 received two doses of the MenACWY control vaccine.

In the paper's terms, the time point label means: baseline before first vaccination. Vaccinee samples came from UK trials COV001 and COV002, including a single-blind randomized controlled phase 2/3 trial of AZD1222 (ChAdOx1 nCoV-19) in healthy adults. For TCRbeta chain sequencing, PBMC samples from trial participants were taken at day 0 and at day 28 after the second dose. With respect to this clone: The specificity of this receptor is unknown. Base qualities are not at hand, and no much larger clone is one base apart.

From its cysteine to its phenylalanine, the CDR3 spans 15 amino acids. The read is trimmed to its CDR3 DNA, 45 bases read in frame from base 1. The germline ends are 10 bases apart after V is trimmed by 4 bases and J by 4 bases. CDR1 and CDR2, per the germline V gene, are KGHDR and SFDVKD. Paper-wide results and their limitations: CD4 TCRs associated with the vaccine covered the entire spike protein, and the dominant responses were in regions 160-218 and 743-854. In the small 56-69-year group, the increase in depth fell short of significance, most likely because of low power. A significant rise in spike-specific TCR breadth and depth was observed after two AZD1222 doses relative to day 0 and relative to MenACWY recipients. Participants were mostly white British and included more females than males, and it was suggested by the authors that clonal diversity may have been underestimated. Reportedly, almost half of the unique spike-specific TCRs recognized epitopes lying outside the regions that are mutated in the B.1.351 and B.1.1.7 variants. Because no day 14 peak-response samples were available, repertoires were characterized only after the peak T cell response. Conclusions about previously exposed vaccinees are limited, since just 5 to 7 AZD1222 recipients were seropositive for SARS-CoV-2 at baseline.

The CDR3 regions of human TCRbeta chains were subjected to immunosequencing. The original methods were these. TCRs in the repertoires were compared against a reference library of SARS-CoV-2-specific TCRs that had been generated with the MIRA antigen-specificity platform. Breadth was defined as the fraction of unique TCRs that were SARS-CoV-2-associated, and depth was defined as the fraction of total T cells that were SARS-CoV-2-associated. Using the MIRA data, every spike-specific TCR was mapped to the spike region that the TCR reacted to and assigned to either a CD4 or a CD8 class. Log10-transformed breadth and depth values were compared by one-way ANOVA with Sidak's multiple comparisons tests. The immuneACCESS repertoire file appears here via TCRdb, limited to in-frame rearrangements. These files lack a portion of the clones; in checked studies, under half of the deficit traces to unresolved V genes, and the cause of the others is not known. Clone size and the V and J calls come from that table; the DNA yielded D and trimming. The sample has 150,000 to 200,000 clones on record, 85% to 90% of them singletons. In total, the top ten clones hold around 5.8% of the sample.

The sequence is built from TRBV24-1 and TRBJ2-6; tentative D gene TRBD2, with 6 bases matching. The sequencing used peripheral blood, collected on day 0 of AZD1222 vaccination. The source is an adult in good health. The CDR3 has the sequence CATSEEGSGANVLTF. The DNA sequence reads TGTGCCACCAGTGAGGAGGGCTCGGGGGCCAACGTCCTGACTTTC.